The rows below give T cell receptor beta chains drawn from one sample of a study of T cell responses to AZD1222 COVID-19 vaccine. Method: immunoSEQ multiplex PCR; TCRdb's copy keeps in-frame clones and lacks some. Of about 130,000 clones listed, roughly 90% are singletons. The sequencing used peripheral blood, collected 28 days after the second AZD1222 dose. The receptors were sampled from an adult who received the AZD1222 COVID-19 vaccine. CDR3s include the opening cysteine and the closing phenylalanine or tryptophan. Each record gives: D gene, CDR3 length, J gene, V gene, clone size, CDR3 DNA, CDR3 protein. The D gene is left open where the match is weak. A clone size is listed for some rows: how often the clone was seen (once, few, many), or a class if it is expanded.

D: -
length: 15
J: TRBJ2-6
V: TRBV10-3
size: -
DNA: TGTGCCATCAAGGACGGACCGGGTGGGGCCAACGTCCTGACTTTC
CDR3: CAIKDGPGGANVLTF

D: -
length: 20
J: TRBJ1-3
V: TRBV27
size: once
DNA: TGTGCCAGCAGTCAGAATGTAAGGGGAAAGGCCCTGAGCTCTGGAAACACCATATATTTT
CDR3: CASSQNVRGKALSSGNTIYF

D: -
length: 13
J: TRBJ2-7
V: TRBV24-1
size: -
DNA: TGTGCCACCAGTGATTTGTATGAGCGAGAGCAGTACTTC
CDR3: CATSDLYEREQYF

D: -
length: 16
J: TRBJ2-3
V: TRBV15
size: -
DNA: TGTGCCACCAGCCAAAGAATTACGGGATACACAGATACGCAGTATTTT
CDR3: CATSQRITGYTDTQYF

D: -
length: 14
J: TRBJ2-5
V: TRBV3-1/TRBV3-2
size: -
DNA: TGTGCCAGCAGCTTGAGGGGGTATGGAGAGACCCAGTACTTC
CDR3: CASSLRGYGETQYF

D: -
length: 15
J: TRBJ1-5
V: TRBV6-6
size: -
DNA: TGTGCCAGCAGTTACTCGGCAGGGAGCAATCAGCCCCAGCATTTT
CDR3: CASSYSAGSNQPQHF

D: -
length: 16
J: TRBJ2-2
V: TRBV5-1
size: -
DNA: TGCGCCAGCAGCCCCACCTCTAGCGTAGGCACCGGGGAGCTGTTTTTT
CDR3: CASSPTSSVGTGELFF

D: TRBD1
length: 13
J: TRBJ1-5
V: TRBV12-3/TRBV12-4
size: -
DNA: TGTGCCAGCAGAGGACAGGTAGGGCAGCCCCAGCATTTT
CDR3: CASRGQVGQPQHF

D: -
length: 13
J: TRBJ1-1
V: TRBV19
size: -
DNA: TGTGCCAGTAGTACGACTGGGGACCCTGAAGCTTTCTTT
CDR3: CASSTTGDPEAFF

D: -
length: 13
J: TRBJ1-2
V: TRBV4-3
size: once
DNA: TGCGCCAGCAGCCAAGAGTTGCTGGGCGGCTACACCTTC
CDR3: CASSQELLGGYTF

D: TRBD1
length: 16
J: TRBJ1-1
V: TRBV4-1
size: -
DNA: TGCGCCAGCAGCCAAGCTCAAAACAGGGGGGACACTGAAGCTTTCTTT
CDR3: CASSQAQNRGDTEAFF

D: -
length: 14
J: TRBJ2-7
V: TRBV21-1
size: -
DNA: TGTGCCAGCAGCAAATTCCCCGGGGAGCACGAGCAGTACTTC
CDR3: CASSKFPGEHEQYF